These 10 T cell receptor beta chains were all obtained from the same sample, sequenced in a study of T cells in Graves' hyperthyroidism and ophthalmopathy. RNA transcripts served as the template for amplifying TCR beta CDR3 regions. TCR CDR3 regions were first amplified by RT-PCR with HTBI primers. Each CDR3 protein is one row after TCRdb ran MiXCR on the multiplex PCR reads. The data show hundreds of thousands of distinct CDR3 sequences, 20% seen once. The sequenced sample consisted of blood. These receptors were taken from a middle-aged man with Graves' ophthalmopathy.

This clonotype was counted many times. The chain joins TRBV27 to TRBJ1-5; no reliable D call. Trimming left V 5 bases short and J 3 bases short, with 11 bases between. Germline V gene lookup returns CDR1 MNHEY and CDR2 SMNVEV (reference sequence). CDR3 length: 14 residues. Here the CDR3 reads CASSPPGDNQPQHF. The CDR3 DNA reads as TGTGCCAGCAGTCCACCGGGTGACAATCAGCCCCAGCATTTT.

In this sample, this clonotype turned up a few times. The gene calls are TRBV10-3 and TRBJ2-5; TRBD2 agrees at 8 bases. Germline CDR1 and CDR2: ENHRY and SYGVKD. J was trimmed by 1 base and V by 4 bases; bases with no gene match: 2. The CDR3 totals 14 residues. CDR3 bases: TGTGCCATCAGTGGCGGGGGGCTCCAAGAGACCCAGTACTTC. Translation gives CAISGGGLQETQYF.

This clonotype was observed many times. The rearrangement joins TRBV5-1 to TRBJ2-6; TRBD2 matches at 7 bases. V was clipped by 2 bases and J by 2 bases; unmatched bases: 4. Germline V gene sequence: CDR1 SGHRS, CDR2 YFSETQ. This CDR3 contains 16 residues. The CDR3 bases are TGCGCCAGCAGCTTAAGCGGGACGCCTGGGGCCAACGTCCTGACTTTC. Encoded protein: CASSLSGTPGANVLTF.

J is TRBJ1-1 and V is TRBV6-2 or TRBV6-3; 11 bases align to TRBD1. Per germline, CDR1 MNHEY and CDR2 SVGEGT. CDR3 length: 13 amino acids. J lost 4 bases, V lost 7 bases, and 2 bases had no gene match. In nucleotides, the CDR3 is TGTGCCAGCATCGGGACAGGGGGCACTGAAGCTTTCTTT. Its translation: CASIGTGGTEAFF.

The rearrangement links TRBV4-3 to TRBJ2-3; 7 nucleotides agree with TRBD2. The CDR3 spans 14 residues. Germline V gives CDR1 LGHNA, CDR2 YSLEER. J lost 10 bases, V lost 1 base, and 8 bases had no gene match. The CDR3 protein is CASSQGPWEGAQYF. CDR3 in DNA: TGCGCCAGCAGCCAAGGTCCCTGGGAGGGTGCGCAGTATTTT.

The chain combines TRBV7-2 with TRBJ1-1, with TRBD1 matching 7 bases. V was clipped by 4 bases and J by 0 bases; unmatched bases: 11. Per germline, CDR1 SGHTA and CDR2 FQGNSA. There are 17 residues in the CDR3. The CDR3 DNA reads TGTGCCAGCAGCTCGCACCGTCCCGGGACAGTGAACACTGAAGCTTTCTTT. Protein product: CASSSHRPGTVNTEAFF. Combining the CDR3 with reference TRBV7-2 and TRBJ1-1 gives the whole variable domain GAGVSQSPSNKVTEKGKDVELRCDPISGHTALYWYRQSLGQGLEFLIYFQGNSAPDKSGLPSDRFSAERTGGSVSTLTIQRTQQEDSAVYLCASSSHRPGTVNTEAFFGQGTRLTVV.

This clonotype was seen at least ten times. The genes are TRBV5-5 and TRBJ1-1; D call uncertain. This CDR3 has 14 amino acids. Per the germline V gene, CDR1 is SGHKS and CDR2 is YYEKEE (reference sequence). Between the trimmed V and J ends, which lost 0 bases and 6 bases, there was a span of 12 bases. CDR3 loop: CASSLGATGSEAFF. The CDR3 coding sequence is TGTGCCAGCAGCTTGGGGGCGACGGGGTCTGAAGCTTTCTTT.

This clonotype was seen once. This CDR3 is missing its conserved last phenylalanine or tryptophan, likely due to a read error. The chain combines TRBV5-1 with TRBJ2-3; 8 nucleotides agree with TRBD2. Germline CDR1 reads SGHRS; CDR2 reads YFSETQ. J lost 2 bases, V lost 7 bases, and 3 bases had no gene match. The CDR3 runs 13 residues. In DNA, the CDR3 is TGCGCCAGCCGGGGGGGTTTCACAGATACGCAGTATTCT. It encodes CASRGGFTDTQYS.

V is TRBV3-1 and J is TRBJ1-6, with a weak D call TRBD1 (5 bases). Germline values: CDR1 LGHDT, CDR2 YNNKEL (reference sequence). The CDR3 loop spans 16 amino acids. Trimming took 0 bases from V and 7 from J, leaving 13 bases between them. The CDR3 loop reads CASSQEGELLNSPLHF. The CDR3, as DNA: TGTGCCAGCAGCCAAGAGGGGGAGCTTCTAAATTCACCCCTCCACTTT. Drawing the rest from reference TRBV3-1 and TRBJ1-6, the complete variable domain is DTAVSQTPKYLVTQMGNDKSIKCEQNLGHDTMYWYKQDSKKFLKIMFSYNNKELIINETVPNRFSPKSPDKAHLNLHINSLELGDSAVYFCASSQEGELLNSPLHFGNGTRLTVT.

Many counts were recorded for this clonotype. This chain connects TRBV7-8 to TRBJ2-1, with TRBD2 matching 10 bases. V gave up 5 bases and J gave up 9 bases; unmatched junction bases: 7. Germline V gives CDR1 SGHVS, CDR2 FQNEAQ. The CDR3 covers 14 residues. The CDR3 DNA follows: TGTGCCAGCAGCCCTCAGCGGGGGGGCGTTGAGCAGTTCTTC. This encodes CASSPQRGGVEQFF.